This TCR beta chain derives from a study of blood T cell repertoires in COVID-19. Study summary: Acute-phase and convalescent COVID-19 samples originated in the United States, Italy and Spain.

This table comes from immunoSEQ multiplex PCR, and its TCRdb copy is limited to in-frame clones, with some not included. This sample carries roughly 230,000 clones, around 80% of them seen once, and the ten largest clones take under 30%. CDR1 is SQVTM, CDR2 ANQGSEA, per germline. This CDR3 is 13 amino acids long. J gave up 3 bases and V 6 bases, and 3 bases lay outside the gene matches. V gene TRBV29-1 combines with J gene TRBJ1-5; 9 bases align to TRBD1. This TCR derives from a man between 40 and 49 years old with acute or convalescent COVID-19. The sequenced material came from peripheral blood. The DNA of the CDR3 is TGCAGCGTACAGGGGGCGAACAATCAGCCCCAGCATTTT. Translating it yields CSVQGANNQPQHF.